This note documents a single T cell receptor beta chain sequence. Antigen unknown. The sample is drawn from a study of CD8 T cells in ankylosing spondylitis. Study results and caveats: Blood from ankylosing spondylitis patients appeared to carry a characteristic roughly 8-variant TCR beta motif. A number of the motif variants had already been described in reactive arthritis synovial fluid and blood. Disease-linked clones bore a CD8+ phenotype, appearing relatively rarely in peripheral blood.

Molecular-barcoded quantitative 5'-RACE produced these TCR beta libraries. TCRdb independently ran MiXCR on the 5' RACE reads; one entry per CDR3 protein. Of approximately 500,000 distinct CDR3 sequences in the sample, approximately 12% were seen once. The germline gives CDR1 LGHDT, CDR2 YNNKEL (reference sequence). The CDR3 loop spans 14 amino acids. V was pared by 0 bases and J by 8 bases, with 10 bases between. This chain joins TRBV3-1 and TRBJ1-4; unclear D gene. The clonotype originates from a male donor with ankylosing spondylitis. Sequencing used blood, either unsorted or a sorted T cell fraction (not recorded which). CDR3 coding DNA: TGTGCCAGCAGCCAAGAACAGCTGTCCGAAAAACTGTTTTTT. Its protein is CASSQEQLSEKLFF.